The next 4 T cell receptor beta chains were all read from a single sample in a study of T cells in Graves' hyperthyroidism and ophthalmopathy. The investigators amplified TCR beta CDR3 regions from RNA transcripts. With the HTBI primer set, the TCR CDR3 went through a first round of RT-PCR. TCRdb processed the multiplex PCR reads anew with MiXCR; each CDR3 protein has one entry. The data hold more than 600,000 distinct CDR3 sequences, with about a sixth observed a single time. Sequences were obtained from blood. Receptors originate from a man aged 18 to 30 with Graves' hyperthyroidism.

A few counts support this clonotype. The CDR3 DNA sequence: TGCGCCAGCAGCCAAGCTACGGCTTCAGCGGGATACGAGCAGTACTTC. It is translated as CASSQATASAGYEQYF. The V and J genes are TRBV4-3 and TRBJ2-7; the match to TRBD2 covers 7 bases. The germline V gene encodes CDR1 LGHNA and CDR2 YSLEER. The CDR3 loop spans 16 amino acids. V lost 1 base to trimming and J lost 4 bases; unmatched junction nucleotides: 10.

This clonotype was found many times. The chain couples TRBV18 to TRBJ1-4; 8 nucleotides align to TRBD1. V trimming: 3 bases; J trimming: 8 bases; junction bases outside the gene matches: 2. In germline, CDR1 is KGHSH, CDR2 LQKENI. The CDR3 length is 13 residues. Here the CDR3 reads CASSPRGPEKLFF. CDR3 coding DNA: TGTGCCAGCTCACCCAGGGGGCCGGAAAAACTGTTTTTT.

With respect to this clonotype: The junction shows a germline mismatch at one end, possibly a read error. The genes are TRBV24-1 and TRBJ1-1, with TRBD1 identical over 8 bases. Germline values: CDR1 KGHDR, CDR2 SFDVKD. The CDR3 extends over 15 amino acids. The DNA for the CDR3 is TGTGCCACCAGTGATTCGCGGACAGGGAACGCTGAAGCTCTCTTT. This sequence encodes CATSDSRTGNAEALF.

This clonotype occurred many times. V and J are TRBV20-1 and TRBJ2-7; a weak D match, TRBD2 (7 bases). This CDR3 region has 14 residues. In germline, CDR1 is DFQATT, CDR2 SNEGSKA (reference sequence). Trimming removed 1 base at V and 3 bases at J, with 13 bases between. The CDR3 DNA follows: TGCAGTGCTAGAGGGGGGGGGGCTTTCTACGAGCAGTACTTC. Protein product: CSARGGGAFYEQYF.